A selection of T cell receptor beta chains follows, all from one sample in a study of identical twins. TCRdb passed the 5' RACE reads through MiXCR, listing each CDR3 protein once. The sample has roughly 630,000 distinct CDR3 sequences, just over 7% seen once; the top ten hold around 1.6%. This same sample was also taken into another study, of yellow fever vaccine responses in identical twins.

Material: PBMCs. Every receptor here comes from a woman younger than 30 in good health. Both conserved end residues are part of each CDR3. A D gene is named only where the DNA matches it firmly. Expanded clones get a size class; other rows say once, few or many, or leave the size out.

v_gene	j_gene	d_gene	abundance	CDR3nt	CDR3aa
TRBV12-3/TRBV12-4	TRBJ2-7	.	many	TGTGCCAGCAGTTTTTGGTCTGCCCACGAGCAGTACTTC	CASSFWSAHEQYF
TRBV12-3/TRBV12-4	TRBJ1-5	.	.	TGTGCCAGCTCCCCTCGAGGCTTCCGAGGGGGTCAGCCCCAGCATTTT	CASSPRGFRGGQPQHF
TRBV7-9	TRBJ2-1	.	few	TGTGCCAGCAGCTACTCCGGACGGGCCGGGCTCGGGCAGTTCTTC	CASSYSGRAGLGQFF
TRBV27	TRBJ2-2	.	few	TGTGCCAGCAGTCGTCTATCCGGGGAGCTGTTTTTT	CASSRLSGELFF
TRBV15	TRBJ2-3	.	few	TGTGCCACCTCCCGAGGGGGGGGGGGCCCCATCACAGATACGCAGTATTTT	CATSRGGGGPITDTQYF
TRBV25-1	TRBJ1-5	TRBD1	.	TGTGCCAGCAGTGCCGGGACAGGGGGCGTGGGCAATCAGCCCCAGCATTTT	CASSAGTGGVGNQPQHF
TRBV27	TRBJ2-1	TRBD1	.	TGTGCCAGCAGTTTTCTGACAGGGGTGGGCAATGAGCAGTTCTTC	CASSFLTGVGNEQFF
TRBV5-1	TRBJ2-5	TRBD2	.	TGCGCCAGCAGCCCATCGGGACTAGCCAAAGAGACCCAGTACTTC	CASSPSGLAKETQYF
TRBV28	TRBJ2-5	.	many	TGTGCCAGCAGTTGGGGAGGAGAGACCCAGTACTTC	CASSWGGETQYF
TRBV20-1	TRBJ1-1	.	.	TGCAGTGCGGATGGACAGACGAACACTGAAGCTTTCTTT	CSADGQTNTEAFF
TRBV15	TRBJ2-1	TRBD2	.	TGTGCCACCAGCAGAGATCATTGGGGCGGGGGGGATGAGCAGTTCTTC	CATSRDHWGGGDEQFF
TRBV2	TRBJ2-1	.	few	TGTGCCAGCAATCTACTGACCAACTGGGAGCAGTTCTTC	CASNLLTNWEQFF
TRBV6-5	TRBJ1-1	.	few	TGTGCCAGCAGTTTTAGAGGAATACTCACTGAAGCTTTCTTT	CASSFRGILTEAFF
TRBV29-1	TRBJ1-1	.	.	TGCAGCGTTGAGGGCAGGGGGAACACTGAAGCTTTCTTT	CSVEGRGNTEAFF
TRBV7-2	TRBJ2-7	.	few	TGTGCCAGCAGCTCTGGCTTAGGCCCAGCCTACGAGCAGTACTTC	CASSSGLGPAYEQYF
TRBV28	TRBJ2-3	TRBD2	few	TGTGCCAGCAGTTTATCCGGTAGCGGGAGAGGCGGCACAGATACGCAGTATTTT	CASSLSGSGRGGTDTQYF
TRBV27	TRBJ2-1	.	.	TGTGCCAGCAGCCTACTAGCTTTCAGCTCCTACAATGAGCAGTTCTTC	CASSLLAFSSYNEQFF
TRBV24-1	TRBJ2-2	.	many	TGTGCCACCAGTGATTTGAAAGGGGCGAACACCGGGGAGCTGTTTTTT	CATSDLKGANTGELFF
TRBV5-1	TRBJ1-5	TRBD1	many	TGCGCCAGCAGCCCGGGGACAGGGACTAATCAGCCCCAGCATTTT	CASSPGTGTNQPQHF
TRBV10-1	TRBJ2-3	.	.	TGCGCCAGCAGTGAGTCGAAATCGGACAACACACCCCGTCTAAATTTT	CASSESKSDNTPRLNF
TRBV4-2	TRBJ2-1	.	many	TGTGCCAGCAGCCAAGGACCAGGGGCGAGGGAGCAGTTCTTC	CASSQGPGAREQFF
TRBV24-1	TRBJ1-2	.	many	TGTGCCACCAGTGACTTCGCCTCGAACTATGGCTACACCTTC	CATSDFASNYGYTF
TRBV3-1	TRBJ2-2	.	.	TGTGCCAGCAGCCAACAGTTAGACGCAAACACCGGGGAGCTGTTTTTT	CASSQQLDANTGELFF
TRBV5-1	TRBJ2-7	.	few	TGCGCCAGCAGCTGGACGGTTTTATCCTACGAGCAGTACTTC	CASSWTVLSYEQYF
TRBV9	TRBJ1-4	.	few	TGTGCCAGCAGTACCGACCGGGGGGCAGGAATCAATGAAAAACTGTTTTTT	CASSTDRGAGINEKLFF
TRBV6-5	TRBJ1-1	TRBD1	few	TGTGCCAGCAGTTGGACAGGGGCTGAAGCTTTCTTT	CASSWTGAEAFF
TRBV29-1	TRBJ1-2	.	many	TGCAGCGTCGGACAAGGGTCGGGGGCCACTTATGGCTACACCTTC	CSVGQGSGATYGYTF
TRBV25-1	TRBJ2-7	TRBD2	many	TGTGCCAGCAGTGAATGTCTTCCTCGCGGGAGGCCTACCTACGAGCAGTACTTC	CASSECLPRGRPTYEQYF
TRBV4-1	TRBJ1-4	.	many	TGCGCCAGCAGCCCGTCTCACGGTTCAACTAATGAAAAACTGTTTTTT	CASSPSHGSTNEKLFF
TRBV10-3	TRBJ1-2	.	many	TGTGCCATCAGCCAGCTTGCAAGGGCCGGTGGTGGCTACACCTTC	CAISQLARAGGGYTF
TRBV12-3/TRBV12-4	TRBJ1-4	.	many	TGTGCCAGCAGTTTCGGAGCAATTAATGAAAAACTGTTTTTT	CASSFGAINEKLFF
TRBV6-5	TRBJ2-7	.	many	TGTGCCAGCAGGGGTATCTCCTACGAGCAGTACTTC	CASRGISYEQYF
TRBV20-1	TRBJ2-1	.	many	TGCAGTGCTAGAGCGGCAGGGTGGAATGAGCAGTTCTTC	CSARAAGWNEQFF
TRBV20-1	TRBJ1-1	.	few	TGCAGTGCTAGAGTCGGGGGGGGGGCGGCTAGGACTGAAGCTTTCTTT	CSARVGGGAARTEAFF
TRBV9	TRBJ2-3	.	.	TGTGCCAGCAGCGTACAGGGACAAAACACAGATACGCAGTATTTT	CASSVQGQNTDTQYF
TRBV7-3	TRBJ2-3	.	many	TGTGCCAGCAGCTTAACGACTCAGAGCACAGATACGCAGTATTTT	CASSLTTQSTDTQYF
TRBV5-1	TRBJ1-1	.	few	TGCGCCAGCAGCTTGGAGTCAAGTCTCCTAGCTTTCTTT	CASSLESSLLAFF
TRBV4-1	TRBJ2-3	TRBD2	many	TGCGCCAGCAGCCGGACCCCCGGGACTATGGCGGTTACGCAGTATTTT	CASSRTPGTMAVTQYF
TRBV3-1	TRBJ1-2	.	many	TGTGCCAGCAGCCAAGTAAACCCAGGAGGCTACACCTTC	CASSQVNPGGYTF
TRBV12-3/TRBV12-4	TRBJ2-7	.	.	TGTGCCAGCAGTCCATTCGGGGGAGCGAGCGAGCAGTACTTC	CASSPFGGASEQYF
TRBV27	TRBJ2-5	TRBD2	.	TGTGCCAGCAGTCCGACTAGCGGGGGTGATTGGGAGACCCAGTACTTC	CASSPTSGGDWETQYF
TRBV10-3	TRBJ1-3	.	few	TGTGCCATCAGTGAAAACGGTGTCTCTGGAAACACCATATATTTT	CAISENGVSGNTIYF
TRBV28	TRBJ2-1	TRBD2	.	TGTGCCAGCAGTTTTCTGGGTCAGGCGTTTGGACTAGCGGGGGGTCGGAATGAGCAGTTCTTC	CASSFLGQAFGLAGGRNEQFF
TRBV7-9	TRBJ2-3	.	few	TGTGCCAGCAGCTTTCGAGGGAGTGTCAGTGCGGATACGCAGTATTTT	CASSFRGSVSADTQYF
TRBV3-1	TRBJ1-1	.	many	TGTGCCAGCAGCTCCTCCGGGACACAATTGAACACTGAAGCTTTCTTT	CASSSSGTQLNTEAFF
TRBV7-8	TRBJ2-1	TRBD2	few	TGTGCCAGCAGCCGCCGGACTAGTGTTGACAAGGAGCAGTTCTTC	CASSRRTSVDKEQFF
TRBV15	TRBJ2-5	.	.	TGTGCCACCTCACCGGGAAGCGCTAAAGAGACCCAGTACTTC	CATSPGSAKETQYF